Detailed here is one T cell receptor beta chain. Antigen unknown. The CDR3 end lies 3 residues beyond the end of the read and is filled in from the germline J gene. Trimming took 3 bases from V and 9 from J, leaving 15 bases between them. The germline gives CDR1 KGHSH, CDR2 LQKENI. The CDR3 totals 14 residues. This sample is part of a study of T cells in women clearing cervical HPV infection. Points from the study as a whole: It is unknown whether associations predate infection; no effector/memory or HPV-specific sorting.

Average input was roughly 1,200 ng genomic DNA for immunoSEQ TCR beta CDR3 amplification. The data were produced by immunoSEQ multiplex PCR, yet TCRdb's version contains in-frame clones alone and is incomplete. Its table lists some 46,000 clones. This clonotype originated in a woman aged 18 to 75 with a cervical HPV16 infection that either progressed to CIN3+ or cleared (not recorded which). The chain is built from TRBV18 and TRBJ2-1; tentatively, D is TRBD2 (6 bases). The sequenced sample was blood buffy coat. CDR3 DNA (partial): TGTGCCAGCTCACCCGAGGCGGGGATTGGTGAG. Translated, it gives CASSPEAGIGE. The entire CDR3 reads CASSPEAGIGEQFF.